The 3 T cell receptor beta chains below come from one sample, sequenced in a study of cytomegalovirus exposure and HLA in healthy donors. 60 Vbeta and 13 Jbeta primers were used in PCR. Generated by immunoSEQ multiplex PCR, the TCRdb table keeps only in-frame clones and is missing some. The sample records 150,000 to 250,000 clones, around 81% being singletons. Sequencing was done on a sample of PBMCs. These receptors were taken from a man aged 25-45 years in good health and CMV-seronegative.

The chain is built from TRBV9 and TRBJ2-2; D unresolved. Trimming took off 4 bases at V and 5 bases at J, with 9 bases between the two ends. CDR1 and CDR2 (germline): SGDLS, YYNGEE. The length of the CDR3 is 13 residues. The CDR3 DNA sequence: TGTGCCAGCAGCTCAGACACAACCGGGGAGCTGTTTTTT. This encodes CASSSDTTGELFF.

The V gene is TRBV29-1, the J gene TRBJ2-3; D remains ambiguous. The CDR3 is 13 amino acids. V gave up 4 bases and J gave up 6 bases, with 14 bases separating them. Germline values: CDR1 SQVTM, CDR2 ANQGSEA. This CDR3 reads CSVGLDRVDTQYF. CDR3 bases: TGCAGCGTTGGATTGGATCGGGTTGATACGCAGTATTTT.

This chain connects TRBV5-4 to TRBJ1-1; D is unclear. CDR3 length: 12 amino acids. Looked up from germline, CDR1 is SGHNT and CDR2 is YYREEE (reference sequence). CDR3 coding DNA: TGTGCGTCGGGTCGAGGGTTCGCTGAAGCTTTCTTT. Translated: CASGRGFAEAFF.